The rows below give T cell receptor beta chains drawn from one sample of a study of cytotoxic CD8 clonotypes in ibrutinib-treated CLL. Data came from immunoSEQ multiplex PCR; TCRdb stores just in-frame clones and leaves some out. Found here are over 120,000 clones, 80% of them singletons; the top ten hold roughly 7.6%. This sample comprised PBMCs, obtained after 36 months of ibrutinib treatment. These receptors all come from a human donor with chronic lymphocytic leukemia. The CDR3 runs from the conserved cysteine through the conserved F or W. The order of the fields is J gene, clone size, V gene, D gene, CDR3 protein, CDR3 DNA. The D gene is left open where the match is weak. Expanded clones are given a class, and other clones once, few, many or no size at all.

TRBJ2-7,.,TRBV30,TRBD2,CAWSSWRGTYEQYF,TGTGCCTGGAGTAGCTGGCGGGGGACCTACGAGCAGTACTTC
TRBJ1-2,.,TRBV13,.,CASSLENTGPIYGYTF,TGTGCCAGCAGCTTAGAAAATACAGGGCCTATCTATGGCTACACCTTC
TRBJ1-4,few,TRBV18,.,CASSRGSTGQSNEKLFF,TGTGCCAGCTCACGAGGATCGACCGGACAGAGCAATGAAAAACTGTTTTTT
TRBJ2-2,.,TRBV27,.,CASRTLNARTGELFF,TGTGCCAGCAGAACACTGAACGCGCGGACCGGGGAGCTGTTTTTT
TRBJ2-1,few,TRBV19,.,CASVGLASYNEQFF,TGTGCCTCTGTTGGGCTAGCGTCCTACAATGAGCAGTTCTTC
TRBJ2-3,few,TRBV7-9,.,CASSFLRGPTDTQYF,TGTGCCAGCAGCTTCCTGAGGGGCCCTACAGATACGCAGTATTTT
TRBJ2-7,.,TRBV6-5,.,CASSYSSLGFVYEQYF,TGTGCCAGCAGTTACTCAAGCCTGGGGTTTGTCTACGAGCAGTACTTC
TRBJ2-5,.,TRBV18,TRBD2,CASSPPGTWGLAEETQYF,TGTGCCAGCTCACCACCGGGAACCTGGGGACTAGCGGAAGAGACCCAGTACTTC
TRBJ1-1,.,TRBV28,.,CASRRGQNTEAFF,TGTGCCAGCAGAAGGGGTCAGAACACTGAAGCTTTCTTT
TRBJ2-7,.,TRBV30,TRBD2,CAWSVDGRAGEQYF,TGTGCCTGGAGTGTGGACGGGAGGGCGGGGGAGCAGTACTTC
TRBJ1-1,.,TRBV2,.,CASRVTNTEAFF,TGTGCCAGCAGGGTCACGAACACTGAAGCTTTCTTT
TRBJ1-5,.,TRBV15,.,CATSSRGGGRANQPQHF,TGTGCCACCAGCAGCCGCGGAGGCGGGAGAGCCAATCAGCCCCAGCATTTT
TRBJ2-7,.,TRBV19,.,CASSIGFTLPYEQYF,TGTGCCAGTAGTATTGGTTTCACCCTGCCCTACGAGCAGTACTTC
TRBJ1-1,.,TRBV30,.,CAWIGSNMNTEAFF,TGTGCCTGGATAGGCAGTAACATGAACACTGAAGCTTTCTTT
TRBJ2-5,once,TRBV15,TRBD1,CATRTGVVETQYF,TGTGCCACCAGGACAGGGGTGGTAGAGACCCAGTACTTC
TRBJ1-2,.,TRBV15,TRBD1,CATSRSGQGLYGYTF,TGTGCCACCAGCAGATCGGGACAGGGGCTTTATGGCTACACCTTC
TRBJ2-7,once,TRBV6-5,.,CASSPAWEQYF,TGTGCCAGCAGTCCGGCCTGGGAGCAGTACTTC
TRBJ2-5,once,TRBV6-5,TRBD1,CASSGTGGRVTQYF,TGTGCCAGCAGTGGCACAGGGGGCCGAGTGACCCAGTACTTC
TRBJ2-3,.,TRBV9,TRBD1,CASSVEAGGIVPSTDTQYF,TGTGCCAGCAGCGTAGAGGCAGGGGGCATTGTTCCTAGCACAGATACGCAGTATTTT
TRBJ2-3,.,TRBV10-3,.,CAVSSQDTQYF,TGTGCCGTCTCTAGTCAAGATACGCAGTATTTT
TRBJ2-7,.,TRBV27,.,CASSFSAGTYEQYF,TGTGCCAGCAGCTTTTCGGCGGGGACCTACGAGCAGTACTTC
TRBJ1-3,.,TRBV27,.,CASSPANRFSGNTIYF,TGTGCCAGCAGCCCTGCAAATCGCTTCTCTGGAAACACCATATATTTT